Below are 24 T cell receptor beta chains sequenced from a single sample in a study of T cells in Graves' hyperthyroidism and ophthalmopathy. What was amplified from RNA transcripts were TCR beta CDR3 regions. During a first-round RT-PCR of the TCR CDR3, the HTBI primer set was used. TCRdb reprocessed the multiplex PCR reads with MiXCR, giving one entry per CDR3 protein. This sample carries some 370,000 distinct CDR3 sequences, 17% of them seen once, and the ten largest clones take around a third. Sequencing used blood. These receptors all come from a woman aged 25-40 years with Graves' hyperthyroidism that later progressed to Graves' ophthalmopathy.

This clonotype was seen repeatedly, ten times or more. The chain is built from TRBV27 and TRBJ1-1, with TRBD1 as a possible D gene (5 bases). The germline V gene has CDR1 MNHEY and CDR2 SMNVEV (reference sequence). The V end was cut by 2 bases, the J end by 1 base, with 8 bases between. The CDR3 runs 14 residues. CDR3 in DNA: TGTGCCAGCAGTTTAATCGGACAGAACACTGAAGCTTTCTTT. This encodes CASSLIGQNTEAFF.

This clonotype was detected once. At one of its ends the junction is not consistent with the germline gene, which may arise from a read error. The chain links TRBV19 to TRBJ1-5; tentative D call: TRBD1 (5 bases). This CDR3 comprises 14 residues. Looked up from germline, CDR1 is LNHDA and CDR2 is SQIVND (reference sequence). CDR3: CTSSRGASNQPQHF. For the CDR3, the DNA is TGTACCAGTAGTCGTGGGGCTAGCAATCAGCCCCAGCATTTT.

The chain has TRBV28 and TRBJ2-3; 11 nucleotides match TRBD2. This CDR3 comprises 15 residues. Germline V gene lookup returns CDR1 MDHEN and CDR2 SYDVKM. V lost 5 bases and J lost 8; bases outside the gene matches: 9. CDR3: CASSKTLAGEVTQYF. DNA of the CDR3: TGTGCCAGCAGTAAAACACTAGCGGGGGAGGTTACGCAGTATTTT.

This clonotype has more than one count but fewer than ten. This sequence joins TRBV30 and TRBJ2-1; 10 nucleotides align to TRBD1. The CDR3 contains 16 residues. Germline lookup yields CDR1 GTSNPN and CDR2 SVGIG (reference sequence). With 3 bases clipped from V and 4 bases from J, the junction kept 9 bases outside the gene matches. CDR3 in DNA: TGTGCCTGGAGGGAAGCGACAGGGGGCGCTTACAATGAGCAGTTCTTC. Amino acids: CAWREATGGAYNEQFF.

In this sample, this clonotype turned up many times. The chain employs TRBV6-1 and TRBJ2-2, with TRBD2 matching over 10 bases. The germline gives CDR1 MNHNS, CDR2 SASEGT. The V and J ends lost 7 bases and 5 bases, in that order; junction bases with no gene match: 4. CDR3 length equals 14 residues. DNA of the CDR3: TGTGCCAGCATGGCTAGCGGGAGTACCGGGGAGCTGTTTTTT. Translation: CASMASGSTGELFF.

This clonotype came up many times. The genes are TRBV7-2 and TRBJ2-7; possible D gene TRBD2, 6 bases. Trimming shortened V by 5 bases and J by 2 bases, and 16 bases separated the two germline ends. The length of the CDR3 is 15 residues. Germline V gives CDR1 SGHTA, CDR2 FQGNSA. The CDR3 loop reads CASSEVGTDTYEQYF. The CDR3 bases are TGTGCCAGCAGCGAAGTCGGGACTGACACCTACGAGCAGTACTTC.

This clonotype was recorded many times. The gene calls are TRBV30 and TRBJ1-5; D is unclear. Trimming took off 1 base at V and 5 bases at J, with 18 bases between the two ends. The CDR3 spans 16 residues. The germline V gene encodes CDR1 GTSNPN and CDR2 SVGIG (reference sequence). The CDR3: CAWSDPVVEEDQPQHF. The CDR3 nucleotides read TGTGCCTGGAGTGACCCCGTGGTGGAAGAAGATCAGCCCCAGCATTTT. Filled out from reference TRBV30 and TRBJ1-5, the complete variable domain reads SQTIHQWPATLVQPVGSPLSLECTVEGTSNPNLYWYRQAAGRGLQLLFYSVGIGQISSEVPQNLSASRPQDRQFILSSKKLLLSDSGFYLCAWSDPVVEEDQPQHFGDGTRLSIL.

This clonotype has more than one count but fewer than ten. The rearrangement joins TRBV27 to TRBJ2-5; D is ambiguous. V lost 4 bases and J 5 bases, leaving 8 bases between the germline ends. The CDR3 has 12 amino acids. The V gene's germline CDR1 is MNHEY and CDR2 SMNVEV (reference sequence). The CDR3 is CASSSDLETQYF. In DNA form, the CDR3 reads TGTGCCAGCAGTTCGGACCTGGAGACCCAGTACTTC.

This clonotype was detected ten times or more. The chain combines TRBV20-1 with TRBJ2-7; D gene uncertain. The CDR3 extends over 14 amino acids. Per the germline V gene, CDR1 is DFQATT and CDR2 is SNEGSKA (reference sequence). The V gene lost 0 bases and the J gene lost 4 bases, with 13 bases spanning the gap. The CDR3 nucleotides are TGCAGTGCTAGAGATGATGGGTTGCGTTACGAGCAGTACTTC. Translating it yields CSARDDGLRYEQYF.

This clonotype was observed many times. CDR3 DNA: TGCGCCAGCAGCTTGAGTCGGGGTTCCTACGAGCAGTACTTC. Translating gives CASSLSRGSYEQYF. The chain employs TRBV5-1 and TRBJ2-7; tentative D call: TRBD2 (5 bases). Trimming stripped 1 base from V and 1 base from J, with 9 bases between. CDR1 and CDR2 (germline): SGHRS, YFSETQ. The CDR3 length is 14 residues. The whole variable domain, filled in from reference TRBV5-1 and TRBJ2-7, reads KAGVTQTPRYLIKTRGQQVTLSCSPISGHRSVSWYQQTPGQGLQFLFEYFSETQRNKGNFPGRFSGRQFSNSRSEMNVSTLELGDSALYLCASSLSRGSYEQYFGPGTRLTVT.

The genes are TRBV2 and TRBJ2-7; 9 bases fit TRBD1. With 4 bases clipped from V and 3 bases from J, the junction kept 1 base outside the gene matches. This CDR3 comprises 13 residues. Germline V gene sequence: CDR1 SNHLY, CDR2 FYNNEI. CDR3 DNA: TGTGCCAGCAGTGGACAGGGGGACTACGAGCAGTACTTC. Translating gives CASSGQGDYEQYF.

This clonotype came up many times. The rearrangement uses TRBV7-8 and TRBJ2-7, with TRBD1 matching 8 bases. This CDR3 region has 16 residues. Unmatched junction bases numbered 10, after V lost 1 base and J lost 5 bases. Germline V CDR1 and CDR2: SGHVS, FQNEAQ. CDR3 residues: CASSLGRTGFGHEQYF. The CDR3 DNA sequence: TGTGCCAGCAGCTTAGGCCGGACAGGGTTTGGTCACGAGCAGTACTTC.

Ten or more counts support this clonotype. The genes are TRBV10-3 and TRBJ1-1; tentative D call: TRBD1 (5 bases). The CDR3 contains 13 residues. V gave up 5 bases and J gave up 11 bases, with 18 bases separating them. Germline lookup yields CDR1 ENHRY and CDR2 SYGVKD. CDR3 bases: TGTGCCATCAGTCCCCAGGGAGGGAGGGAGGCTTTCTTT. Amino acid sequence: CAISPQGGREAFF.

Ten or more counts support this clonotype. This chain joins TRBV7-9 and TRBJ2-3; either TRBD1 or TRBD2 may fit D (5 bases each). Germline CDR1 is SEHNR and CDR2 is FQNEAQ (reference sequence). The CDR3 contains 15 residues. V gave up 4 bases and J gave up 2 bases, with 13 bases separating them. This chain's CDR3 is CASSWGRESTDTQYF. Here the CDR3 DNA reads TGTGCCAGCAGCTGGGGCAGGGAGTCCACAGATACGCAGTATTTT. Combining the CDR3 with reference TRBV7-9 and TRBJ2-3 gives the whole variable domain DTGVSQNPRHKITKRGQNVTFRCDPISEHNRLYWYRQTLGQGPEFLTYFQNEAQLEKSRLLSDRFSAERPKGSFSTLEIQRTEQGDSAMYLCASSWGRESTDTQYFGPGTRLTVL.

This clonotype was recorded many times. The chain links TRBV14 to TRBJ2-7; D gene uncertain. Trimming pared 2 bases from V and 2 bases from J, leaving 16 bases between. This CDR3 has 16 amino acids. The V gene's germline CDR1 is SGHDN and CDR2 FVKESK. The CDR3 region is CASSQLEGPSPYEQYF. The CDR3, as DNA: TGTGCCAGCAGCCAACTAGAAGGACCGAGCCCCTACGAGCAGTACTTC.

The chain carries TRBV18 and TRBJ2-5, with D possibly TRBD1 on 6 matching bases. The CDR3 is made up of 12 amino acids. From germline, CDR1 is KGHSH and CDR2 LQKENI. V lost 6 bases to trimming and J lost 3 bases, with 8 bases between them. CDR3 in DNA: TGTGCCAGCTCGGGGGCGAAAGAGACCCAGTACTTC. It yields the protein CASSGAKETQYF.

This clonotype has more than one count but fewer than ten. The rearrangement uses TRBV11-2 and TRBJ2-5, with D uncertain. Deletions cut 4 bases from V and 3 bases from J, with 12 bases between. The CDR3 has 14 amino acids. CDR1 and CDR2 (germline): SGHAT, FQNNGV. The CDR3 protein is CASSSYVAEETQYF. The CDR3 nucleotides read TGTGCCAGCAGCTCCTACGTGGCAGAAGAGACCCAGTACTTC.

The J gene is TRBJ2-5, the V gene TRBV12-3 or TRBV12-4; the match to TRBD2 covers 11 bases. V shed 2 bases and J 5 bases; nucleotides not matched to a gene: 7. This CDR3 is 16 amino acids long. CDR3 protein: CASSLNLAGGRETQYF. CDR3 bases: TGTGCCAGCAGTTTAAATCTAGCGGGAGGTCGTGAGACCCAGTACTTC.

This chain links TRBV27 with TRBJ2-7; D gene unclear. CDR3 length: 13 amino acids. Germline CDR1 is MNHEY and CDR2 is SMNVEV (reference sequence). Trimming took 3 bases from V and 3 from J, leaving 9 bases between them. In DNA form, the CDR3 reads TGTGCCAGCAGTTTTGGTGCCATCTACGAGCAGTACTTC. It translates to CASSFGAIYEQYF.

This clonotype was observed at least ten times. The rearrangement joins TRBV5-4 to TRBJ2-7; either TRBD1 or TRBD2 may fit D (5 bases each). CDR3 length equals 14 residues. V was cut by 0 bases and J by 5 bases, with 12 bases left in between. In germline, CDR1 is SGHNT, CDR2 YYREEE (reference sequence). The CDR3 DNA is TGTGCCAGCAGCTTGGTCGGGACCGCCCACGAGCAGTACTTC. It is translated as CASSLVGTAHEQYF.

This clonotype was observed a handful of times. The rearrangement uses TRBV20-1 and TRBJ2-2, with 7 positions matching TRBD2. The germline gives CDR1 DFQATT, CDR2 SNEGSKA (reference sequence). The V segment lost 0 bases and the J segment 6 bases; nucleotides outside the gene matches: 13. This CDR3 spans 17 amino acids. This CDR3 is CSARDQLGRGPAGELFF. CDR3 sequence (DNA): TGCAGTGCTAGAGATCAGTTAGGGAGGGGTCCCGCCGGGGAGCTGTTTTTT.

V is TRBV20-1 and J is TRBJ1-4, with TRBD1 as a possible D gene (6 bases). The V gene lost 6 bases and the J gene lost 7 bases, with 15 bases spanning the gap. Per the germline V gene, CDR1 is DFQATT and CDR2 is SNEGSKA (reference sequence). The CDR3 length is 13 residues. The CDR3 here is CSARNLQGEKLFF. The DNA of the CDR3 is TGCAGTGCCAGAAACCTACAGGGTGAAAAACTGTTTTTT.

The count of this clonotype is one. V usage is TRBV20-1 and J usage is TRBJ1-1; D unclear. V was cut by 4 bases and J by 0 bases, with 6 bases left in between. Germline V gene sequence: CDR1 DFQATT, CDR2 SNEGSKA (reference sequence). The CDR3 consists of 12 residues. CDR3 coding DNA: TGCAGTGCTATCGTTCTGAACACTGAAGCTTTCTTT. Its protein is CSAIVLNTEAFF.

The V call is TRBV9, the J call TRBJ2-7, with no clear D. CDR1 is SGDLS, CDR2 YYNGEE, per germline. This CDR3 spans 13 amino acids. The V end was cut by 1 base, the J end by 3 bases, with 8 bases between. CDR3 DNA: TGTGCCAGCAGCGTAAACTCTGGCTACGAGCAGTACTTC. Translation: CASSVNSGYEQYF.